This T cell receptor beta chain was sequenced during a study of T cell repertoires in cytomegalovirus infection. The wider study: Evidence of both CMV infection and a matching HLA type came from public TCR beta signatures. Study-level points and caveats: Cumulated frequencies of public TCR beta families served to identify carriers of CMV plus the relevant HLA. HLA-C-restricted CMV-specific TCR beta clonotypes were dominant in the ex vivo response.

As to this clonotype: Its antigen is unidentified.

MiXCR was run by TCRdb on the reads, yielding one entry per CDR3 protein. This table holds some 150,000 distinct CDR3 sequences, about a quarter found once. Germline lookup yields CDR1 SQVTM and CDR2 ANQGSEA. V lost 5 bases and J 5 bases, leaving 12 bases between the germline ends. There are 12 residues in the CDR3. The source of this sequence is a human donor in good health (CMV status not recorded). Some clones in this sample may be carry-over from other donors' samples. The sequencing sample was made of PBMCs. The rearrangement uses TRBV29-1 and TRBJ2-5; D gene uncertain. The CDR3 reads CSVIGSSETQYF. DNA for the CDR3: TGCAGCGTTATAGGGTCTTCGGAGACCCAGTACTTC.